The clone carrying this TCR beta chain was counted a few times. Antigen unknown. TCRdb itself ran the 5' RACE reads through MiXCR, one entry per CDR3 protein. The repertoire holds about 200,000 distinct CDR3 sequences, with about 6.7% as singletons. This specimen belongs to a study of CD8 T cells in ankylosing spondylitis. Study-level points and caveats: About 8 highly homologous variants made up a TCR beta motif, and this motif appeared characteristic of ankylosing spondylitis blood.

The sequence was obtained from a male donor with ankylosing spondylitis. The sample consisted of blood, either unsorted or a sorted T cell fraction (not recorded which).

The CDR3: CASSKDQQGPYEQYF. In DNA form, the CDR3 reads TGTGCCAGCAGCAAAGACCAACAGGGGCCCTACGAGCAGTACTTC. The chain uses TRBV21-1 and TRBJ2-7. TRBV21-1 is a recognized pseudogene. This CDR3 contains 15 residues.